The 10 T cell receptor beta chains below come from one sample, sequenced in a study of early T cells in non-severe SARS-CoV-2 infection. TCRdb independently ran MiXCR on the 5' RACE reads; one entry per CDR3 protein. This table has approximately 99,000 distinct CDR3 sequences, about 12% appearing once. Material for sequencing was whole blood. These receptors all stem from an adult who was a healthcare worker with PCR-confirmed SARS-CoV-2 infection or an uninfected control (not recorded which).

This clonotype turned up a few times. This chain joins TRBV9 and TRBJ2-7, with TRBD2 as a possible D gene (5 bases). Trimming pared 4 bases from V and 4 bases from J, leaving 15 bases between. This CDR3 contains 14 residues. The germline V gene encodes CDR1 SGDLS and CDR2 YYNGEE. Written as DNA, the CDR3 is TGTGCCAGCAGCTTTAGATGGACTGATTACGAGCAGTACTTC. This translates into CASSFRWTDYEQYF.

This clonotype appeared a few times. V is TRBV20-1 and J is TRBJ2-1, with 9 bases lining up with TRBD1. The CDR3 has 14 residues. CDR1 is DFQATT, CDR2 SNEGSKA, per germline (reference sequence). V shed 0 bases and J 4 bases; nucleotides not matched to a gene: 1. The CDR3 DNA sequence: TGCAGTGCTAGAGAAGGGACAGGGTACAATGAGCAGTTCTTC. Translation: CSAREGTGYNEQFF.

The chain uses TRBV7-9 and TRBJ2-5, with D maybe TRBD2 (6 bases). CDR3 length equals 15 residues. Germline V lookup: CDR1 SEHNR, CDR2 FQNEAQ (reference sequence). V dropped 5 bases and J dropped 1 base, with 14 bases sitting between them. Here the CDR3 reads CASSPPGVAQETQYF. CDR3 nucleotide sequence: TGTGCCAGCAGCCCCCCGGGGGTAGCCCAAGAGACCCAGTACTTC.

The V gene is TRBV20-1, the J gene TRBJ2-7, with D unclear. V was clipped by 1 base and J by 3 bases, with 16 bases between them. This CDR3 comprises 15 residues. The V gene's germline CDR1 is DFQATT and CDR2 SNEGSKA (reference sequence). The CDR3 here is CSARAYLNVVYEQYF. In DNA, the CDR3 is TGCAGTGCTAGAGCCTATCTCAATGTTGTCTACGAGCAGTACTTC.

This clonotype has just a few counts. The V and J genes are TRBV5-1 and TRBJ2-5; D possibly uses TRBD1 or TRBD2 (5 bases each). The germline V gene encodes CDR1 SGHRS and CDR2 YFSETQ. Trimming took 2 bases from V and 4 from J, leaving 12 bases between them. The CDR3 covers 14 residues. The DNA of the CDR3 is TGCGCCAGCAGCTTACGGGGACCGCCAGAGACCCAGTACTTC. It translates to CASSLRGPPETQYF.

The chain joins TRBV24-1 to TRBJ2-1; 8 nucleotides agree with TRBD2. V dropped 7 bases and J dropped 5; count of bases not matched to a gene: 6. Germline CDR1 and CDR2: KGHDR and SFDVKD. The CDR3 has 14 amino acids. CDR3 nucleotide sequence: TGTGCCACCAGGAGCGGGAGCCTCAACAATGAGCAGTTCTTC. As protein: CATRSGSLNNEQFF.

This chain connects TRBV11-2 to TRBJ2-3; 8 nucleotides align to TRBD2. J gave up 3 bases and V 3 bases, and 5 bases lay outside the gene matches. Germline CDR1 reads SGHAT; CDR2 reads FQNNGV. The CDR3 is made up of 15 amino acids. The CDR3 nucleotides read TGTGCCAGCAGCTTGGAGGCGGGAGGTACAGATACGCAGTATTTT. Translation: CASSLEAGGTDTQYF. Combining the CDR3 with reference TRBV11-2 and TRBJ2-3 gives the whole variable domain EAGVAQSPRYKIIEKRQSVAFWCNPISGHATLYWYQQILGQGPKLLIQFQNNGVVDDSQLPKDRFSAERLKGVDSTLKIQPAKLEDSAVYLCASSLEAGGTDTQYFGPGTRLTVL.

This clonotype has a handful of counts. The rearrangement uses TRBV7-9 and TRBJ1-5; no reliable D call. From germline, CDR1 is SEHNR and CDR2 FQNEAQ (reference sequence). The length of the CDR3 is 14 residues. Trimming took 1 base from V and 4 from J, leaving 8 bases between them. This CDR3 reads CASSLGNPNQPQHF. DNA for the CDR3: TGTGCCAGCAGCTTAGGGAACCCAAATCAGCCCCAGCATTTT.

This clonotype showed up just a few times. This rearrangement joins TRBV3-1 to TRBJ1-1; no clear D. The germline CDR1 and CDR2 sequences are LGHDT and YNNKEL (reference sequence). The germline V and J ends were trimmed by 1 base and 1 base, with 7 bases remaining between them. This CDR3 spans 14 amino acids. CDR3 in DNA: TGTGCCAGCAGCCAAGTTGCAGCGAACACTGAAGCTTTCTTT. The encoded protein is CASSQVAANTEAFF.

J is TRBJ2-3 and V is TRBV11-2; 11 positions agree with TRBD2. The germline V gene has CDR1 SGHAT and CDR2 FQNNGV. V dropped 2 bases and J dropped 4; count of bases not matched to a gene: 17. The length of the CDR3 is 20 residues. The CDR3 spells CASSLFIPNIAGGNPDTQYF. The CDR3 DNA sequence: TGTGCCAGCAGCTTATTTATTCCGAACATAGCGGGGGGGAACCCAGATACGCAGTATTTT.